This paragraph covers one T cell receptor beta chain sequence. Deletions cut 1 base from V and 7 bases from J, with 10 bases between. Germline V gene lookup returns CDR1 MNHNS and CDR2 SASEGT. The CDR3 runs 14 residues. The data derive from a study of cytomegalovirus exposure and HLA in healthy donors. Overall study context: Earlier sequencing of some 190 million T cells yielded 95 million to 120 million unique TCR beta sequences.

It was with 60 Vbeta and 13 Jbeta primers that the PCR ran. TCRdb's table, derived via immunoSEQ multiplex PCR, lists solely in-frame clones and lacks some. This table holds approximately 160,000 clones, 65% to 70% found once. The sequence was collected from a woman under 30 in good health and CMV-seropositive. V usage is TRBV6-1 and J usage is TRBJ1-4; no firm D call. The sample was PBMCs. DNA of the CDR3: TGTGCCAGCAGTGAAGACTGGGCAAGTGAAAAACTGTTTTTT. Amino acid sequence: CASSEDWASEKLFF.